Below are 16 T cell receptor beta chains sequenced from a single sample in a study of T cells in Graves' hyperthyroidism and ophthalmopathy. From RNA transcripts, TCR beta CDR3 regions were amplified. Researchers ran a first-round RT-PCR on the TCR CDR3 using the HTBI primer set. Each CDR3 protein is one row after TCRdb ran MiXCR on the multiplex PCR reads. The repertoire holds some 690,000 distinct CDR3 sequences, with around a sixth as singletons. The sequenced sample was blood. The receptors were gathered from a man over 45 with Graves' hyperthyroidism.

This clonotype was counted once. The chain links TRBV7-9 to TRBJ2-1; 10 bases are shared with TRBD2. Looked up from germline, CDR1 is SEHNR and CDR2 is FQNEAQ (reference sequence). The CDR3 sequence is 16 residues long. V lost 5 bases, J lost 3 bases, and 7 bases stayed unmatched. The DNA for the CDR3 is TGTGCCAGCAGCCCAGGACTAGCGGAAAACTACAATGAGCAGTTCTTC. Amino acids: CASSPGLAENYNEQFF.

There are many counts of this clonotype. This sequence joins TRBV27 and TRBJ2-2; 7 nucleotides agree with TRBD2. From germline, CDR1 is MNHEY and CDR2 SMNVEV (reference sequence). CDR3 length: 12 residues. V shed 4 bases, J shed 12 bases, and the junction held 5 bases outside the gene matches. CDR3 sequence reads: CASSWTRQKLFF. CDR3 in DNA: TGTGCCAGCAGTTGGACTAGACAGAAGCTGTTTTTT.

The table lists this clonotype with many counts. The chain joins TRBV14 to TRBJ2-5, with no clear D. V lost 1 base, J lost 5 bases, and 8 bases lay in between. Germline V lookup: CDR1 SGHDN, CDR2 FVKESK. The CDR3 is made up of 13 amino acids. The CDR3 spells CASSQGTYETQYF. CDR3 in DNA: TGTGCCAGCAGCCAAGGAACATATGAGACCCAGTACTTC.

This clonotype was picked up many times. This chain uses TRBV28 with TRBJ2-5, with a weak D call TRBD1 (6 bases). V lost 4 bases, J lost 6 bases, and 18 bases lay in between. There are 15 residues in the CDR3. Germline values: CDR1 MDHEN, CDR2 SYDVKM. The CDR3 reads CASSSLYKGDKTQYF. Written as DNA, the CDR3 is TGTGCCAGCAGTTCTCTTTATAAGGGGGATAAGACCCAGTACTTC.

This clonotype was counted at least ten times. The CDR3 nucleotides read TGCGCCAGCAGCTTGACAGCCTCTAACAGGGGACAAGAGACCCAGTACTTC. Encoded protein: CASSLTASNRGQETQYF. The chain recombines TRBV5-1 with TRBJ2-5; 7 positions agree with TRBD1. The CDR3 extends over 17 amino acids. Per the germline V gene, CDR1 is SGHRS and CDR2 is YFSETQ. The V and J ends lost 1 base and 2 bases, in that order; junction bases with no gene match: 11. The complete variable domain, with remaining parts taken from reference TRBV5-1 and TRBJ2-5, reads KAGVTQTPRYLIKTRGQQVTLSCSPISGHRSVSWYQQTPGQGLQFLFEYFSETQRNKGNFPGRFSGRQFSNSRSEMNVSTLELGDSALYLCASSLTASNRGQETQYFGPGTRLLVL.

V and J are TRBV4-1 and TRBJ1-2, with a tentative D call TRBD1 (6 bases). V was shortened by 3 bases and J by 6 bases, with 14 bases between the two germline ends. CDR1 and CDR2 from the germline V gene are MGHRA and YSYEKL. This CDR3 spans 14 amino acids. The CDR3 loop reads CASSQVQGFDGYTF. Here the CDR3 DNA reads TGCGCCAGCAGCCAGGTACAGGGCTTCGATGGCTACACCTTC.

This clonotype occurred a few times. The rearrangement links TRBV3-1 to TRBJ2-3; 12 bases fit TRBD2. The CDR3 is made up of 18 amino acids. Germline V gene sequence: CDR1 LGHDT, CDR2 YNNKEL (reference sequence). V gave up 2 bases and J gave up 5 bases; unmatched junction bases: 11. CDR3 loop: CASSQRLAGAHFEDTQYF. The DNA for the CDR3 is TGTGCCAGCAGCCAACGACTAGCGGGAGCTCATTTTGAAGATACGCAGTATTTT.

The chain carries TRBV20-1 and TRBJ2-3; the match to TRBD2 covers 7 bases. Trimming cost V 7 bases and J 4 bases; bases outside gene matches: 5. The CDR3 extends over 12 amino acids. Germline CDR1 and CDR2: DFQATT and SNEGSKA (reference sequence). The CDR3 spells CSGGRAADTQYF. The CDR3 DNA is TGCAGTGGTGGGAGGGCCGCAGATACGCAGTATTTT.

This clonotype was picked up many times. The genes are TRBV7-2 and TRBJ1-5; the D is unclear. The CDR3 is made up of 14 amino acids. Germline CDR1 SGHTA, CDR2 FQGNSA. The V and J ends lost 5 bases and 2 bases respectively, with 10 bases between them. DNA for the CDR3: TGTGCCAGCAGCCCCCGGGGAGGCAATCAGCCCCAGCATTTT. Translation gives CASSPRGGNQPQHF.

There are many counts of this clonotype. This CDR3 is CATSPASSYEQYF. The CDR3 nucleotides are TGTGCCACCAGTCCGGCCAGCTCCTACGAGCAGTACTTC. V gene TRBV24-1 combines with J gene TRBJ2-7; D uncertain. This CDR3 spans 13 amino acids. Between the trimmed V and J ends, which lost 6 bases and 0 bases, there was a span of 8 bases. Germline V lookup: CDR1 KGHDR, CDR2 SFDVKD.

This clonotype was counted a single time. The gene calls are TRBV6-2 or TRBV6-3 and TRBJ2-5, with TRBD2 matching over 8 bases. V shed 4 bases, J shed 5 bases, and the junction held 6 bases outside the gene matches. The germline V gene has CDR1 MNHEY and CDR2 SVGEGT. The CDR3 totals 14 residues. CDR3 residues: CASSSPLAEETQYF. CDR3 nucleotide sequence: TGTGCCAGCAGTTCACCACTAGCGGAGGAGACCCAGTACTTC.

To note about this clonotype: As the CDR3 is not closed by the conserved phenylalanine or tryptophan, this likely results from a read error. The chain joins TRBV7-2 to TRBJ1-5; the D gene is possibly TRBD1 (5 bases). Germline lookup yields CDR1 SGHTA and CDR2 FQGNSA. The CDR3 length is 17 residues. CDR3 DNA: TGTGCCAGCAGCACCTGGGACGGATACTATAGCAATCATCCCCAGCATTGT. Protein: CASSTWDGYYSNHPQHC.

This clonotype was seen many times. The chain carries TRBV28 and TRBJ2-1; D remains ambiguous. CDR1 and CDR2 from the germline V gene are MDHEN and SYDVKM. The CDR3 has 16 residues. Deletions cut 4 bases from V and 0 bases from J, with 13 bases between. CDR3 nucleotide sequence: TGTGCCAGCAGTTCAAAAGGCAGGAGCTCCTACAATGAGCAGTTCTTC. Translation gives CASSSKGRSSYNEQFF. Full variable domain (outside the CDR3, taken from reference TRBV28 and TRBJ2-1): DVKVTQSSRYLVKRTGEKVFLECVQDMDHENMFWYRQDPGLGLRLIYFSYDVKMKEKGDIPEGYSVSREKKERFSLILESASTNQTSMYLCASSSKGRSSYNEQFFGPGTRLTVL.

This clonotype occurred many times. The chain has TRBV2 and TRBJ1-5; no reliable D call. Germline-derived CDR1 and CDR2 are SNHLY and FYNNEI. Trimming pared 8 bases from V and 6 bases from J, leaving 17 bases between. The CDR3 runs to 14 residues. CDR3 loop: CASLGPETSQPQHF. The CDR3, as DNA: TGTGCCAGCCTTGGACCCGAAACGTCTCAGCCCCAGCATTTT.

Details on this clonotype: This clone may be a read error of a much larger clone one base away. The chain uses TRBV28 and TRBJ1-4; D remains ambiguous. The V gene lost 9 bases and the J gene lost 7 bases, with 12 bases spanning the gap. CDR1 MDHEN and CDR2 SYDVKM come from the germline V gene. The CDR3 has 12 amino acids. CDR3 coding DNA: TGTGCCAGTACCGGAGGAATTGAAAAACTGTTTTTT. It is translated as CASTGGIEKLFF.

This clonotype was counted only a few times. A read error may explain this, as a much larger clone is one base away. V and J are TRBV7-2 and TRBJ2-1; 11 nucleotides agree with TRBD2. CDR3 length: 14 amino acids. Germline values: CDR1 SGHTA, CDR2 FQGNSA. Here the CDR3 reads CAGSLGLAANEQFF. The DNA of the CDR3 is TGTGCCGGCAGCTTGGGACTAGCGGCGAATGAGCAGTTCTTC.